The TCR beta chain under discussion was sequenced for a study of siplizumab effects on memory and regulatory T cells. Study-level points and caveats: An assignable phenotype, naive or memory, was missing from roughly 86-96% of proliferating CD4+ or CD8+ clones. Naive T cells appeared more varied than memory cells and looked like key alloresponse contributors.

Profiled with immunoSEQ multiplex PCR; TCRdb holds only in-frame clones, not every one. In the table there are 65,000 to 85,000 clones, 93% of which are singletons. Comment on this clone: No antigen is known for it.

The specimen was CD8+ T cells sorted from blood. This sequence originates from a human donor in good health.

The CDR3 sequence: CASSSGATNEKLFF. Here the CDR3 DNA reads TGTGCCAGCAGTTCCGGGGCAACTAATGAAAAACTGTTTTTT. J is TRBJ1-4 and V is TRBV28; D gene uncertain. CDR3 size: 14 residues. Germline V lookup: CDR1 MDHEN, CDR2 SYDVKM. The V and J ends lost 4 bases and 0 bases respectively, with 6 bases between them.